This T cell receptor (beta chain) is drawn from a study of shared clonotypes between healthy human individuals. V shed 3 bases, J shed 5 bases, and the junction held 10 bases outside the gene matches. CDR1 is WNHNN, CDR2 SYGVQD, per germline (reference sequence). This CDR3 has 16 residues. Data came from immunoSEQ multiplex PCR; TCRdb stores just in-frame clones and leaves some out. Among 1.6 million or so clones, around 98.5% were seen once, and the ten largest hold roughly 0.35%. The sequence derives from a man younger than 40 in good health. The chain couples TRBV10-1 to TRBJ2-1; 7 bases line up with TRBD2. Input material: naive CD4+ T cells sorted from blood. Sample subset: CD45RA+ positively selected. As DNA, the CDR3 is TGCGCCAGCAGTGACGCTGCCCTAGCGGCTCACAATGAGCAGTTCTTC. Its protein product is CASSDAALAAHNEQFF.